This entry is about one TCR beta chain. Its antigen is still unknown. Base quality data are lacking; no much larger clone is found one base away. The Qiagen DNeasy kit was used to extract genomic DNA from unsorted PBMCs and from the negatively selected CD4+ and CD8+ fractions. Amplification of TCR beta CDR3 regions was done by immunoSEQ multiplex PCR with primers that anneal to V and J segments. A synthetic immune receptor repertoire was used to minimize amplification bias, and remaining bias was computationally removed after sequencing. Processing in the source paper ran as follows. Custom Python scripts were used to quantify repertoire diversity as the Shannon entropy index. The unsorted, CD4+ and CD8+ repertoires were each analyzed separately, with the exception of combined analyses, where CD4+ and CD8+ sequences were merged in silico. Clonal expansion was defined as at least a 2-fold frequency increase after treatment relative to C1D1, with a pseudocount of 0.5 for undetected baseline clones. Singleton clones were defined as clones with 0 or 1 copy at C1D1, and non-singleton clones were defined as clones with 2 or more copies. Clones expanded in unsorted samples were annotated as CD4+, CD8+ or unknown by matching protein sequences in sorted samples from the same patient. Diversity changes from C1D1 to C4D1 were tested in paired samples using Wilcoxon tests. TCRdb obtained this table from immuneACCESS and retained in-frame rearrangements with V and J assigned. These tables miss some clones; where compared with another copy, unresolved V genes account for less than half of the shortfall, and the remainder is unexplained. V and J calls and clone size follow that table, whereas D and trimming were derived from the DNA. In all, the sample holds about 24,000 clones, and 80% of those were seen once. The leading ten clones occupy 5.5% to 8.5% of the sample.

The V and J ends are trimmed by 3 bases and 4 bases, leaving 17 bases between them. The CDR3 covers 16 residues, taking in both the cysteine and the phenylalanine. Solely the CDR3 DNA is kept, with 48 bases framed from the first base. CDR1 and CDR2 are drawn from the germline V gene: SGHAT, FQNNGV. The record originates from a study of PD-1 blockade in classical Hodgkin lymphoma (dated by TCRdb to the early 2020s). For context, the study as a whole: Nivolumab dosing was 3 mg/kg intravenously every 2 weeks, continuing until either disease progression or unacceptable toxicity. The study used CyTOF and TCR beta sequencing to define a peripheral blood immune signature of response to PD-1 blockade in classical Hodgkin lymphoma.

Per the publication, the time point label means: cycle 1 day 1 (C1D1), immediately before nivolumab initiation. Every trial patient had relapsed after autologous stem cell transplantation, and cohorts A, B and C differed in prior brentuximab vedotin exposure. The trial cohort included fewer than 60 patients with relapsed/refractory classical Hodgkin lymphoma, and each patient had a best overall response of complete response, partial response or progressive disease. Trial patients were treated with single-agent nivolumab in the multi-cohort phase II CheckMate 205 trial. An independent review committee assessed best overall response by applying the 2007 International Working Group response criteria. PBMCs from the trial were collected at three points: immediately before nivolumab initiation (C1D1), and during therapy at cycle 2 day 1 and cycle 4 day 1. Peripheral blood was collected in 8 mL Vacutainer Cell Preparation Tubes, from which PBMCs were isolated by centrifugation and then cryopreserved.

Broad study findings and their caveats: Only a single clinical trial cohort was studied, and what caused the repertoire differences, possibly disease activity or prior therapy, remained undefined. Baseline TCR diversity was reported to be lower in newly diagnosed patients than in healthy donors, and even lower in relapsed/refractory patients. Lower diversity was seen in patients whose nivolumab began less than 1 year after ASCT, and these patients were left out of later analyses so that immune reconstitution would not confound the results. Among trial patients, those achieving complete response had baseline diversity similar to that of newly diagnosed patients, while diversity was significantly lower in partial responders and progressors. By C4D1, a significant rise was seen in CD4+ TCR diversity but not in CD8+ TCR diversity (p=0.0027 vs p=0.16), and the rise was most apparent among complete responders (p=0.02).

The origin of this receptor is a human donor with classical Hodgkin lymphoma. Sequencing was performed on peripheral blood mononuclear cells (PBMCs), taken at baseline. Rearrangement joined TRBV11-2 to TRBJ2-3; TRBD1 could be the D gene, as 6 bases match. The encoded CDR3 is CASSFTGRMDADTQYF. The base sequence is TGTGCCAGCAGCTTTACAGGGCGGATGGATGCAGATACGCAGTATTTT.